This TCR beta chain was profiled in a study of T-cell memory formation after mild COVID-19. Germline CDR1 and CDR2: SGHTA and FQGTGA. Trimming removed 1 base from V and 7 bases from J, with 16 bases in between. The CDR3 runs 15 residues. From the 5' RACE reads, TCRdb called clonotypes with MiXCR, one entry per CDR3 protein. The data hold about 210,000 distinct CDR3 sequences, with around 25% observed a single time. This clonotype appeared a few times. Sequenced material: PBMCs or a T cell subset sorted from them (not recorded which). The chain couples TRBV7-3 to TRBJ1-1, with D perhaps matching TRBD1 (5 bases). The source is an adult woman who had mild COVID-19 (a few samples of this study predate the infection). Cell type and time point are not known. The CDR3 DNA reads TGTGCCAGCAGCTTAAGGGAGAGGGGCTGGGGTGAAGCTTTCTTT. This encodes CASSLRERGWGEAFF.